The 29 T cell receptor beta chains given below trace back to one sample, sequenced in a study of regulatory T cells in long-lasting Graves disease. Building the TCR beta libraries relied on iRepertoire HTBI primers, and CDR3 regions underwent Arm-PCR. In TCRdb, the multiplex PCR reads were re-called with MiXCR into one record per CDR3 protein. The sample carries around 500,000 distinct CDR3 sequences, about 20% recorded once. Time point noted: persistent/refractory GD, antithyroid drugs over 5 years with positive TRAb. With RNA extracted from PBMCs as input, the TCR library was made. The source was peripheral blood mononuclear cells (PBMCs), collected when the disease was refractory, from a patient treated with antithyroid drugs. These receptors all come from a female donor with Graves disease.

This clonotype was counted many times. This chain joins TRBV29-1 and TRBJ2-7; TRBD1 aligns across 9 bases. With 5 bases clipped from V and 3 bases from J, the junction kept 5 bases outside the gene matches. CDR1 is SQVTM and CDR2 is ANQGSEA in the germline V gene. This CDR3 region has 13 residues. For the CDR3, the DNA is TGCAGCGTTCGAGACAGGGGGAACTACGAGCAGTACTTC. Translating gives CSVRDRGNYEQYF.

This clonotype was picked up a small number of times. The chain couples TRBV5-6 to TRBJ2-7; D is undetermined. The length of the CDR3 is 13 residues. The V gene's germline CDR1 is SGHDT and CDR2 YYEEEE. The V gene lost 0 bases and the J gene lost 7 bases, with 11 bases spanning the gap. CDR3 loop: CASSLAGMREQYF. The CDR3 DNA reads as TGTGCCAGCAGCTTGGCCGGCATGCGGGAGCAGTACTTC.

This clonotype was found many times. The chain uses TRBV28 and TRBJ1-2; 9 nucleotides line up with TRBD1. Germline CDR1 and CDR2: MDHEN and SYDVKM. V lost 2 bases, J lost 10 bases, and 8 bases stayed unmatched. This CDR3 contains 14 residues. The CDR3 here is CASSLLTGQGFYTF. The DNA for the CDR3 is TGTGCCAGCAGTTTACTTACGGGACAGGGTTTCTACACCTTC.

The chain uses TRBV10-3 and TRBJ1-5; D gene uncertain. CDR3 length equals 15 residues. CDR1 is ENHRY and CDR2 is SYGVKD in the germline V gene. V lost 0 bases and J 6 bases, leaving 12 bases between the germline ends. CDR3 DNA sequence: TGTGCCATCAGTGAGTCGACGTCGGGAAGTCAGCCCCAGCATTTT. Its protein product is CAISESTSGSQPQHF.

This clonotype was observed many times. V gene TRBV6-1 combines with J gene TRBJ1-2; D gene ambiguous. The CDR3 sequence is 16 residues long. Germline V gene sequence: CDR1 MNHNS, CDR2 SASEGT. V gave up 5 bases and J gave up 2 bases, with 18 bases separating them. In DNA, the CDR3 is TGTGCCAGCAGTACCTTAAAACTACCGGGAAACTATGGCTACACCTTC. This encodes CASSTLKLPGNYGYTF.

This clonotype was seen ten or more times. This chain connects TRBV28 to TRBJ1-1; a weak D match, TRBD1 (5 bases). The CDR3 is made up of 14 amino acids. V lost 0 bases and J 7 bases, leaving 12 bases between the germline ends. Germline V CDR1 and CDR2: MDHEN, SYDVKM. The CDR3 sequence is CASSLWRQGGEAFF. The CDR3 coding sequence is TGTGCCAGCAGTTTATGGCGTCAGGGAGGTGAAGCTTTCTTT.

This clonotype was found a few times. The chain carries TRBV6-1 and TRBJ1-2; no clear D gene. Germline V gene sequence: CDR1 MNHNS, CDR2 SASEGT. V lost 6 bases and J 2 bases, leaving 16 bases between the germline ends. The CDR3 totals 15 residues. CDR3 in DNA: TGTGCCAGCAGCCCACGGGGTACATTGAACTATGGCTACACCTTC. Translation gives CASSPRGTLNYGYTF.

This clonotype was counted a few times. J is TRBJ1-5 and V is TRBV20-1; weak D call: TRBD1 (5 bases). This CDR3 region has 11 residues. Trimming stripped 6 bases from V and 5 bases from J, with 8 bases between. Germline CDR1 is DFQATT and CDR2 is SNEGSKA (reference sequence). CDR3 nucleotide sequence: TGCAGTGCGTCGGGGGATCAGCCCCAGCATTTT. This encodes CSASGDQPQHF.

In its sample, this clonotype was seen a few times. The DNA for the CDR3 is TGTGCCAGCAGTTACCTGTCCGGCTTTCCCTATGGCTACACCTTC. It yields the protein CASSYLSGFPYGYTF. The V and J genes are TRBV6-2 or TRBV6-3 and TRBJ1-2; D gene uncertain. Trimming left V 2 bases short and J 4 bases short, with 14 bases between. The CDR3 sequence is 15 residues long. The germline V gene has CDR1 MNHEY and CDR2 SVGEGT.

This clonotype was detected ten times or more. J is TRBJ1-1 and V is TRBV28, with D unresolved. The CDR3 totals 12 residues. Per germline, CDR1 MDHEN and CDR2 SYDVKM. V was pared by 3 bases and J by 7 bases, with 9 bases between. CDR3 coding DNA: TGTGCCAGCAGTTTCAGTCCCCTTGAAGCTTTCTTT. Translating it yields CASSFSPLEAFF.

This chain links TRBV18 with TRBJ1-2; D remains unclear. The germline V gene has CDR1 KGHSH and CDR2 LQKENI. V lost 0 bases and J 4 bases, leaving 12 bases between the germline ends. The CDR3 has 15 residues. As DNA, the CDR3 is TGTGCCAGCTCACCACCCCAGGAAGGGAGCTATGGCTACACCTTC. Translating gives CASSPPQEGSYGYTF.

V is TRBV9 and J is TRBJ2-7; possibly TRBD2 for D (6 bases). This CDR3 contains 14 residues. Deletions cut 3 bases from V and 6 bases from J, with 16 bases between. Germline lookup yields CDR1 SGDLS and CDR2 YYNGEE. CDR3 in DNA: TGTGCCAGCAGCGCCCCAACTAGCCCCTCCGAGCAGTACTTC. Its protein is CASSAPTSPSEQYF.

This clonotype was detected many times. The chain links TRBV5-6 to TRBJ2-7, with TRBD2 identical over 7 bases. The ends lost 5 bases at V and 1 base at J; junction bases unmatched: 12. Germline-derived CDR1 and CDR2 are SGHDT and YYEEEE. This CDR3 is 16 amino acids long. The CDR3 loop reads CASRSRLLAVSYEQYF. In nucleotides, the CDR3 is TGTGCCAGCAGGTCTCGACTTCTAGCGGTGTCCTACGAGCAGTACTTC. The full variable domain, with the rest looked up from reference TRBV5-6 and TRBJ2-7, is DAGVTQSPTHLIKTRGQQVTLRCSPKSGHDTVSWYQQALGQGPQFIFQYYEEEERQRGNFPDRFSGHQFPNYSSELNVNALLLGDSALYLCASRSRLLAVSYEQYFGPGTRLTVT.

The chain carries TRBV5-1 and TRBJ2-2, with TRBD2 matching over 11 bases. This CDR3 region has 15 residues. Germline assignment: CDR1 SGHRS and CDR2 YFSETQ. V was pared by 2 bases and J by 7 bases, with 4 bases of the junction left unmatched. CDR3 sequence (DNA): TGCGCCAGCAGCTTAACTAGCGGGAGAGTCGGGGAGCTGTTTTTT. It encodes CASSLTSGRVGELFF.

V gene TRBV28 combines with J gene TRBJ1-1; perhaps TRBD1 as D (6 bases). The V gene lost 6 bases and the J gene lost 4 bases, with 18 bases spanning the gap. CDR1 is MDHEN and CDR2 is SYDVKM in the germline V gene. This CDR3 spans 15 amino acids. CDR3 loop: CASSGTKQGLTEAFF. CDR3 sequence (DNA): TGTGCCAGCAGCGGAACTAAACAGGGACTCACTGAAGCTTTCTTT.

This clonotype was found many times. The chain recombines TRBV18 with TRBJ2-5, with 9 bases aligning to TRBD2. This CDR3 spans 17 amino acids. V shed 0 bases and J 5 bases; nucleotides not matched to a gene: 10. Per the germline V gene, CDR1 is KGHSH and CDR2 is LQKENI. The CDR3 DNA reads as TGTGCCAGCTCACCACCCAATAGCGGGAGTTTGGGCGAGACCCAGTACTTC. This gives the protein CASSPPNSGSLGETQYF.

In DNA form, the CDR3 reads TGTGCCAGCAGCCAAGTTGAGGGGCCCACCGGGGAGCTGTTTTTT. Translation gives CASSQVEGPTGELFF. The V and J genes are TRBV14 and TRBJ2-2; D could derive from TRBD1 or TRBD2 (5 bases each). Germline CDR1 and CDR2: SGHDN and FVKESK. The CDR3 covers 15 residues. V was clipped by 1 base and J by 4 bases, with 10 bases between them.

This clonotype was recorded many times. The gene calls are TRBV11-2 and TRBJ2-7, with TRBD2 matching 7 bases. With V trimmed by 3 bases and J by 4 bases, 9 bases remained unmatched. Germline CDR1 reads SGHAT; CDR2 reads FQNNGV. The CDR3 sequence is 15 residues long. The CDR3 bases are TGTGCCAGCAGCTTCGGCGGGCGCGGGAGTTACGAGCAGTACTTC. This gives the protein CASSFGGRGSYEQYF.

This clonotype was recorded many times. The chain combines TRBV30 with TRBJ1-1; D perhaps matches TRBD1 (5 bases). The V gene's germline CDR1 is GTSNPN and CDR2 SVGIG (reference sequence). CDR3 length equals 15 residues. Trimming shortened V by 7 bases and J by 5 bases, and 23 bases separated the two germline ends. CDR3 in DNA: TGTGCCTACACAACCCCCGGAGCAGGGAGAACTGAAGCTTTCTTT. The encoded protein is CAYTTPGAGRTEAFF.

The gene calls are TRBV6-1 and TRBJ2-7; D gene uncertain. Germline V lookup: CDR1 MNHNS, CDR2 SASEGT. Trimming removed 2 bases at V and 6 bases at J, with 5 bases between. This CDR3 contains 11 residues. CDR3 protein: CASSEFGEQYF. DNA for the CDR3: TGTGCCAGCAGTGAATTTGGCGAGCAGTACTTC.

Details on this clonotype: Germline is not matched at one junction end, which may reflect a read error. DNA for the CDR3: TGTGACAGCAGCTTTGGGTACACCGGGGAGCTGTTTTTT. Translation gives CDSSFGYTGELFF. The chain uses TRBV11-2 and TRBJ2-2; D call uncertain. The CDR3 extends over 13 amino acids. Germline assignment: CDR1 SGHAT and CDR2 FQNNGV.

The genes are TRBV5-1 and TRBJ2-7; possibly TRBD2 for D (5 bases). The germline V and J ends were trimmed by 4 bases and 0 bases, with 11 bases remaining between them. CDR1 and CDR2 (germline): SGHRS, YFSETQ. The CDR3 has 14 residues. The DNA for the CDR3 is TGCGCCAGCAGCCGTCGAGGGCCCTCCTACGAGCAGTACTTC. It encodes CASSRRGPSYEQYF.

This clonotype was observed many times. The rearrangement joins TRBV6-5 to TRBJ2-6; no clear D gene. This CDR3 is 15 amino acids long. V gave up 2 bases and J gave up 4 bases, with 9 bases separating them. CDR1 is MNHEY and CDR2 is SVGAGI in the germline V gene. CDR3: CASSYVERGANVLTF. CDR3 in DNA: TGTGCCAGCAGTTACGTCGAGCGAGGGGCCAACGTCCTGACTTTC.

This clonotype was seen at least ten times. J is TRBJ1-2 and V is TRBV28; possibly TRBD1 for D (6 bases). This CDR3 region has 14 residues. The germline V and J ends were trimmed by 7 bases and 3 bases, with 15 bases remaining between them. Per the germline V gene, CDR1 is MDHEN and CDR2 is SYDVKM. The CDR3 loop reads CASINGGADYGYTF. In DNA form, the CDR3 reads TGTGCCAGCATCAACGGGGGGGCAGACTATGGCTACACCTTC.

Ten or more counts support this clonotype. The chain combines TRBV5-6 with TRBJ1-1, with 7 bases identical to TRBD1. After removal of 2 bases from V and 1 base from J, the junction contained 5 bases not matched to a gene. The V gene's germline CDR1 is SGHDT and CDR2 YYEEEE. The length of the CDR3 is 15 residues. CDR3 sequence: CASSFDRAWNTEAFF. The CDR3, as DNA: TGTGCCAGCAGCTTCGACAGGGCCTGGAACACTGAAGCTTTCTTT.

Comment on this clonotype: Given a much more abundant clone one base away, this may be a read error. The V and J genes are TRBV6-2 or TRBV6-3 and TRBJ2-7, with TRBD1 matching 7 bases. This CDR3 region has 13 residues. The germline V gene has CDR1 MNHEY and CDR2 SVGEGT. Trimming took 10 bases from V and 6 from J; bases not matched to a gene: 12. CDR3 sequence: CATLTGITCEQYF. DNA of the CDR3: TGTGCCACACTGACAGGGATTACCTGCGAGCAGTACTTC.

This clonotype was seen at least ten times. The CDR3 region has the DNA TGTGCCAGCAGACCGGGACACCGCTCCTACGAGCAGTACTTC. This encodes CASRPGHRSYEQYF. The chain combines TRBV28 with TRBJ2-7; possibly TRBD1 for D (6 bases). CDR3 length equals 14 residues. Trimming shortened V by 6 bases and J by 0 bases, and 12 bases separated the two germline ends. Germline V CDR1 and CDR2: MDHEN, SYDVKM.

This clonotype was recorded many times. The CDR3 here is CASSLMGAGPGETQYF. CDR3 nucleotide sequence: TGTGCCAGCAGCTTAATGGGGGCAGGGCCAGGGGAGACCCAGTACTTC. The chain has TRBV7-3 and TRBJ2-5, with D possibly TRBD1 on 6 matching bases. Trimming cost V 1 base and J 5 bases, with 17 bases left between them. Germline CDR1 SGHTA, CDR2 FQGTGA. The CDR3 contains 16 residues.

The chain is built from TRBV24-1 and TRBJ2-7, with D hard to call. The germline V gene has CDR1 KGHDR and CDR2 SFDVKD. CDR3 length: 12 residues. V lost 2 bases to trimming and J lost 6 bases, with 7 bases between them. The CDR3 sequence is CATSDSSGEQYF. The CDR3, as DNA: TGTGCCACCAGTGATTCCTCGGGCGAGCAGTACTTC.